The T cell receptor beta chain under discussion was sequenced for a study of cytomegalovirus exposure and HLA in healthy donors. The PCR employed 60 Vbeta primers together with 13 Jbeta primers. Sequenced by immunoSEQ multiplex PCR; TCRdb stores in-frame clones only, minus some. This sample has 150,000 or so clones; 65% to 80% occur once, and the top ten carry about 4.3%. Samples came from healthy bone marrow donors. This CDR3 comprises 15 residues. The V end was cut by 1 base, the J end by 5 bases, with 15 bases between. Per the germline V gene, CDR1 is SGHDT and CDR2 is YYEEEE. Study results and caveats: It is likely that the observed cluster of highly shared sequence variants was a sequencing artifact. A few V segments could not be told apart, such as TRBV6-2 and TRBV6-3, and were left out.

Of note for this clone: Its cognate antigen is unknown.

Sequencing was carried out using PBMCs. This receptor was obtained from a male donor in good health and CMV-seropositive. The V gene is TRBV5-6, the J gene TRBJ1-1; D is undetermined. Here the CDR3 DNA reads TGTGCCAGCAGCTTGCAGACGGCAACGGGGACTGAAGCTTTCTTT. Its translation is CASSLQTATGTEAFF.